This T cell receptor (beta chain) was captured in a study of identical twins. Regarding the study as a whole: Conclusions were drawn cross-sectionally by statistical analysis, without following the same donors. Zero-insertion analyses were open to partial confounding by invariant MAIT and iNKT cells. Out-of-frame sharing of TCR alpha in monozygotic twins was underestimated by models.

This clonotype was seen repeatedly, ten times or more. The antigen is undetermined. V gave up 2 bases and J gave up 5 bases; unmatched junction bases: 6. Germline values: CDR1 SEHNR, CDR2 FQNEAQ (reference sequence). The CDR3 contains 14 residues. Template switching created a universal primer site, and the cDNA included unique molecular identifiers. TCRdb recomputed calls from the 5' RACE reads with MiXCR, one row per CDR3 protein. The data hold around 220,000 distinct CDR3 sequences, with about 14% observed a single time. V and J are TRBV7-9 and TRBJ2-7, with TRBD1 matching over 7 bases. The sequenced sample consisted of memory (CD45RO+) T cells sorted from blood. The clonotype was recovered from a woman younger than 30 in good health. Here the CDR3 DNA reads TGTGCCAGCAGCTTAACACAGGGGCTGAACGAGCAGTACTTC. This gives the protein CASSLTQGLNEQYF.